A single sample is the source of the 22 T cell receptor beta chains below, sequenced in a study of T cell responses to AZD1222 COVID-19 vaccine. Produced via immunoSEQ multiplex PCR; TCRdb's table is partial and in-frame only. The data contain 100,000 to 150,000 clones, around 91% of them singletons. This specimen was peripheral blood, taken on day 0 of MenACWY control vaccination. These receptors originate from an adult in good health.

The chain carries TRBV27 and TRBJ2-2; 7 nucleotides agree with TRBD2. With V trimmed by 6 bases and J by 0 bases, 7 bases remained unmatched. Germline V gene sequence: CDR1 MNHEY, CDR2 SMNVEV (reference sequence). The CDR3 length is 16 residues. The CDR3 sequence is CASSWTRPSNTGELFF. The DNA of the CDR3 is TGTGCCAGCAGCTGGACTAGACCCTCGAACACCGGGGAGCTGTTTTTT.

DNA for the CDR3: TGTGCCAGCACCCGGGACAGCCACTCTGGAAACACCATATATTTT. Translating gives CASTRDSHSGNTIYF. The J gene is TRBJ1-3, the V gene TRBV28, with 7 bases aligning to TRBD1. This CDR3 comprises 15 residues. The V gene end was trimmed by 7 bases and the J gene end by 0 bases; junction bases not matched to a gene: 6. CDR1 MDHEN and CDR2 SYDVKM come from the germline V gene.

The V gene is TRBV3-1 (or the pseudogene TRBV3-2), the J gene TRBJ1-1; D perhaps matches TRBD1 (6 bases). Germline values: CDR1 LGHDT, CDR2 YNNKEL (reference sequence). V lost 4 bases and J 9 bases, leaving 18 bases between the germline ends. The CDR3 extends over 14 amino acids. The CDR3 DNA sequence: TGTGCCAGCAGCCTCGGACAGAGACCAAAAAAAGCTTTCTTT. This gives the protein CASSLGQRPKKAFF.

This clone is a singleton in its sample. The chain recombines TRBV27 with TRBJ2-7; 8 bases match TRBD2. CDR3 size: 12 residues. V lost 11 bases to trimming and J lost 2 bases; unmatched junction nucleotides: 5. Germline assignment: CDR1 MNHEY and CDR2 SMNVEV (reference sequence). This CDR3 is CAPGGGTYEQYF. Written as DNA, the CDR3 is TGTGCCCCCGGGGGGGGGACCTACGAGCAGTACTTC.

V usage is TRBV5-6 and J usage is TRBJ2-7, with TRBD2 as a possible D gene (6 bases). In germline, CDR1 is SGHDT, CDR2 YYEEEE. Trimming pared 3 bases from V and 0 bases from J, leaving 13 bases between. The length of the CDR3 is 15 residues. CDR3 residues: CASSWGAGSSYEQYF. Here the CDR3 DNA reads TGTGCCAGCAGCTGGGGAGCGGGTTCCTCCTACGAGCAGTACTTC.

This chain joins TRBV13 and TRBJ2-3, with TRBD2 matching over 8 bases. The CDR3 is made up of 15 amino acids. V was pared by 0 bases and J by 4 bases, with 3 bases of the junction left unmatched. The V gene's germline CDR1 is PRHDT and CDR2 FYEKMQ (reference sequence). The CDR3: CASSLGAGVADTQYF. In nucleotides, the CDR3 is TGTGCCAGCAGCTTAGGAGCGGGAGTAGCAGATACGCAGTATTTT.

The chain carries TRBV6-4 and TRBJ1-1; D call uncertain. CDR1 is MRHNA and CDR2 is SNTAGT in the germline V gene. V lost 4 bases and J lost 2, with 8 bases in between. The CDR3 extends over 13 amino acids. The CDR3 DNA sequence: TGTGCCAGCAGTGCCGTGCCCAACACTGAAGCTTTCTTT. It yields the protein CASSAVPNTEAFF.

The CDR3 loop reads CASSVAWGTPRDEQFF. CDR3 nucleotides: TGTGCCAGCAGCGTAGCTTGGGGGACACCCAGGGATGAGCAGTTCTTC. The rearrangement links TRBV9 to TRBJ2-1, with D possibly matching TRBD1 (6 bases). CDR3 size: 16 residues. The V and J ends lost 0 bases and 8 bases respectively, with 18 bases between them. CDR1 and CDR2 from the germline V gene are SGDLS and YYNGEE.

V and J are TRBV20-1 and TRBJ1-6; TRBD1 agrees at 8 bases. CDR3 size: 16 residues. V was clipped by 3 bases and J by 9 bases; unmatched bases: 13. The V gene's germline CDR1 is DFQATT and CDR2 SNEGSKA (reference sequence). Here the CDR3 DNA reads TGCAGTGCTAGTCGCGCCGGGACAGGTGTGGGTTCACCCCTCCACTTT. Protein sequence: CSASRAGTGVGSPLHF.

This chain uses TRBV10-1 with TRBJ2-1, with TRBD2 matching over 7 bases. Germline V gives CDR1 WNHNN, CDR2 SYGVQD (reference sequence). V gave up 7 bases and J gave up 2 bases; unmatched junction bases: 17. The CDR3 totals 18 residues. The CDR3 protein is CASTRVRGSGTAYNEQFF. The CDR3 DNA reads as TGCGCCAGCACCAGGGTGCGTGGGAGCGGGACGGCCTACAATGAGCAGTTCTTC.

The V call is TRBV9, the J call TRBJ2-3; D is unresolved. The germline V gene encodes CDR1 SGDLS and CDR2 YYNGEE. The CDR3 length is 17 residues. Trimming pared 0 bases from V and 3 bases from J, leaving 17 bases between. CDR3 sequence reads: CASSVGVLAWGTDTQYF. CDR3 sequence (DNA): TGTGCCAGCAGCGTAGGTGTTTTGGCGTGGGGAACAGATACGCAGTATTTT.

The chain combines TRBV13 with TRBJ1-4; TRBD1 matches at 9 bases. The CDR3 contains 15 residues. Germline-derived CDR1 and CDR2 are PRHDT and FYEKMQ (reference sequence). V lost 4 bases and J lost 7; bases outside the gene matches: 7. The CDR3 DNA reads TGTGCCAGCAGCTCTACAGGGGGCGTGGGTGAAAAACTGTTTTTT. Encoded protein: CASSSTGGVGEKLFF. Supplemented by reference TRBV13 and TRBJ1-4, the full variable domain reads AAGVIQSPRHLIKEKRETATLKCYPIPRHDTVYWYQQGPGQDPQFLISFYEKMQSDKGSIPDRFSAQQFSDYHSELNMSSLELGDSALYFCASSSTGGVGEKLFFGSGTQLSVL.

The V and J genes are TRBV11-2 and TRBJ2-1; perhaps TRBD1 as D (6 bases). Germline CDR1 reads SGHAT; CDR2 reads FQNNGV. The CDR3 is 14 amino acids. V shed 4 bases and J shed 7 bases, with 14 bases lying between them. In nucleotides, the CDR3 is TGTGCCAGCAGCTCCAACAGGGCGAGGAATGAGCAGTTCTTC. The encoded protein is CASSSNRARNEQFF. Complete variable domain (other parts from reference TRBV11-2 and TRBJ2-1): EAGVAQSPRYKIIEKRQSVAFWCNPISGHATLYWYQQILGQGPKLLIQFQNNGVVDDSQLPKDRFSAERLKGVDSTLKIQPAKLEDSAVYLCASSSNRARNEQFFGPGTRLTVL.

The CDR3 coding sequence is TGTGCCAGCAGCCAGGACAGGATAGAAAACATTCAGTACTTC. Residues: CASSQDRIENIQYF. The chain carries TRBV28 and TRBJ2-4, with 7 nucleotides matching TRBD1. Germline CDR1 MDHEN, CDR2 SYDVKM. Trimming removed 6 bases from V and 5 bases from J; junction bases left unmatched: 7. The CDR3 is made up of 14 amino acids.

This sequence joins TRBV2 and TRBJ1-2, with a possible D match to TRBD1 (5 bases). CDR1 is SNHLY, CDR2 FYNNEI, per germline. The V and J ends lost 5 bases and 3 bases respectively, with 10 bases between them. The CDR3 runs 13 residues. The CDR3 DNA is TGTGCCAGCAGTCGGGGCCGGGACTATGGCTACACCTTC. Translated, it gives CASSRGRDYGYTF. Full variable domain (missing parts from reference TRBV2 and TRBJ1-2): EPEVTQTPSHQVTQMGQEVILRCVPISNHLYFYWYRQILGQKVEFLVSFYNNEISEKSEIFDDQFSVERPDGSNFTLKIRSTKLEDSAMYFCASSRGRDYGYTFGSGTRLTVV.

The rearrangement uses TRBV5-8 and TRBJ2-5; D ambiguous. CDR1 is SGHTS, CDR2 YDEGEE, per germline. The CDR3 runs 13 residues. The V and J ends lost 1 base and 3 bases respectively, with 7 bases between them. CDR3 in DNA: TGTGCCAGCAGCTTGCCGGCTGAAGAGACCCAGTACTTC. This codes for CASSLPAEETQYF.

CDR3 amino acids: CASSYDIPLSGNTIYF. CDR3 nucleotides: TGTGCCAGCAGTTATGACATCCCTTTGTCTGGAAACACCATATATTTT. The chain couples TRBV6-5 to TRBJ1-3; no definite D call. CDR3 length: 16 residues. Germline CDR1 MNHEY, CDR2 SVGAGI. V was cut by 3 bases and J by 1 base, with 13 bases left in between.

This sequence joins TRBV19 and TRBJ2-1, with 11 bases identical to TRBD2. With 5 bases clipped from V and 7 bases from J, the junction kept 7 bases outside the gene matches. This CDR3 has 15 residues. From germline, CDR1 is LNHDA and CDR2 SQIVND (reference sequence). The DNA for the CDR3 is TGTGCCAGTAGTCCAACTAGCGGGAGCAGAAATGAGCAGTTCTTC. As protein: CASSPTSGSRNEQFF. Complete variable domain (other parts from reference TRBV19 and TRBJ2-1): DGGITQSPKYLFRKEGQNVTLSCEQNLNHDAMYWYRQDPGQGLRLIYYSQIVNDFQKGDIAEGYSVSREKKESFPLTVTSAQKNPTAFYLCASSPTSGSRNEQFFGPGTRLTVL.

The chain combines TRBV6-5 with TRBJ1-2, with 10 positions matching TRBD1. Germline CDR1 is MNHEY and CDR2 is SVGAGI. This CDR3 spans 15 amino acids. After removal of 4 bases from V and 1 base from J, the junction contained 3 bases not matched to a gene. CDR3 in DNA: TGTGCCAGCAGTTCTGGACAGGGGGTTAACTATGGCTACACCTTC. This gives the protein CASSSGQGVNYGYTF.

The chain joins TRBV19 to TRBJ1-2; D ambiguous. This CDR3 spans 15 amino acids. The V end was cut by 6 bases, the J end by 4 bases, with 18 bases between. Germline assignment: CDR1 LNHDA and CDR2 SQIVND (reference sequence). The CDR3 DNA follows: TGTGCCAGTAGCCGGGATGGTAGCTTGGTCTATGGCTACACCTTC. This gives the protein CASSRDGSLVYGYTF.

This sequence joins TRBV13 and TRBJ2-3; 10 bases align to TRBD1. V lost 2 bases to trimming and J lost 6 bases; unmatched junction nucleotides: 5. The CDR3 consists of 15 residues. CDR1 is PRHDT and CDR2 is FYEKMQ in the germline V gene (reference sequence). The CDR3 spells CASSLWGQGQDTQYF. The CDR3 DNA sequence: TGTGCCAGCAGCTTATGGGGACAGGGGCAGGATACGCAGTATTTT. Variable domain in full (rest from reference TRBV13 and TRBJ2-3): AAGVIQSPRHLIKEKRETATLKCYPIPRHDTVYWYQQGPGQDPQFLISFYEKMQSDKGSIPDRFSAQQFSDYHSELNMSSLELGDSALYFCASSLWGQGQDTQYFGPGTRLTVL.

The CDR3 DNA reads TGTGCCAGCGGCGCGGCCTCTTTGAACACTGAAGCTTTCTTT. Its translation is CASGAASLNTEAFF. The chain couples TRBV28 to TRBJ1-1; no clear D. This CDR3 has 14 residues. Germline lookup yields CDR1 MDHEN and CDR2 SYDVKM. The V end lost 8 bases, the J end lost 0 bases, and 13 bases lay between the germline ends.